This T cell receptor beta chain comes out of a study of T cell responses to AZD1222 COVID-19 vaccine. Notes on the study in general: Spike-specific TCR repertoires showed rising breadth and depth after two AZD1222 doses. Reportedly, nearly half of unique spike TCRs recognized epitopes outside B.1.351/B.1.1.7 mutations. Females made up more of the donors, who were largely white British, and clonal diversity may have come out too low. Regions 160-218 and 743-854 held dominance among vaccine-associated CD4 TCRs, which spanned spike.

Assay: immunoSEQ multiplex PCR; the TCRdb copy retains only in-frame clones and omits some. The profile shows 85,000 to 130,000 clones, around 90% of them singletons. On this clone: Its specificity is not known.

This clonotype was obtained from an adult in good health. The starting material was peripheral blood, obtained on day 0 of AZD1222 vaccination.

CDR3 nucleotide sequence: TGTGCCAGCAGCCTGGACAGGGGCCCTGGCTACACCTTC. Protein: CASSLDRGPGYTF. This chain joins TRBV7-9 and TRBJ1-2, with 9 bases aligning to TRBD1. This CDR3 comprises 13 residues. Trimming took 5 bases from V and 7 from J; bases not matched to a gene: 5. The germline V gene has CDR1 SEHNR and CDR2 FQNEAQ (reference sequence).